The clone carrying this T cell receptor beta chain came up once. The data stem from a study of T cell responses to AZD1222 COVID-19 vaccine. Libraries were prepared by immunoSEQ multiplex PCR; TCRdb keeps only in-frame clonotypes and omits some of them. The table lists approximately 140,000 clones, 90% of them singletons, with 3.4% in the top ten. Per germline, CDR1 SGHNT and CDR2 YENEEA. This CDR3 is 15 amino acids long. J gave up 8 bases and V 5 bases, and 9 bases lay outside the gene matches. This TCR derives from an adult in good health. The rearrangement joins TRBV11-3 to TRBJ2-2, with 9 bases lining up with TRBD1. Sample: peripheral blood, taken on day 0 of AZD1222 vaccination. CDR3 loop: CASSPTRGQGGELFF. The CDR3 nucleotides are TGTGCCAGCAGCCCCACGCGGGGACAGGGTGGGGAGCTGTTTTTT.